Given below is one TCR beta chain in context. What it recognizes is unknown. This specimen includes other DNA sequences encoding the same CDR3. The sample originates from a study of T cell responses to AZD1222 COVID-19 vaccine. General observations from the study: Once two AZD1222 doses were given, Spike-specific TCR breadth and depth went up. The sample set comprised mostly white British donors with more females, and clonal diversity was possibly underestimated.

Sequencing was performed with immunoSEQ multiplex PCR; in TCRdb, only in-frame clones are kept and a portion is missing. The data show 150,000 to 160,000 clones, about nine tenths seen once. The CDR3 sequence is 14 residues long. After removal of 5 bases from V and 0 bases from J, the junction contained 3 bases not matched to a gene. Germline V gene sequence: CDR1 SEHNR, CDR2 FQNEAQ (reference sequence). This receptor was identified in an adult in good health. The genes are TRBV7-9 and TRBJ1-2; 7 positions agree with TRBD1. Material: peripheral blood, obtained on day 0 of AZD1222 vaccination. CDR3 loop: CASSLGQANYGYTF. DNA for the CDR3: TGTGCCAGCAGCCTAGGACAGGCTAACTATGGCTACACCTTC.